Listed here are 20 T cell receptor beta chains from one sample, sequenced in a study of Ad26.COV2.S vaccination and SARS-CoV-2 variants. Using immunoSEQ multiplex PCR, the repertoire was profiled, and TCRdb retains in-frame clones only, with some absent. The sample yields about 680,000 clones, about 89% seen once. Treatment described: around 19 received Ad26.COV2.S at low or high dose, single or two shots; five or six received placebo; per-sample allocation not given. On day 63 after the first injection, vaccine and placebo recipients gave samples. Sequencing was performed on peripheral blood, taken in a trial of Ad26.COV2.S vaccine versus placebo. All receptors come from a person between 18 and 60 years old who received the Ad26.COV2.S COVID-19 vaccine or a placebo.

This chain connects TRBV28 to TRBJ1-5, with D possibly matching TRBD1 (6 bases). The CDR3 runs to 18 residues. V lost 5 bases to trimming and J lost 0 bases, with 20 bases between them. Germline assignment: CDR1 MDHEN and CDR2 SYDVKM. In DNA, the CDR3 is TGTGCCAGCAGTCCACAGAAAAGACAGGAGTATAGCAATCAGCCCCAGCATTTT. Translation gives CASSPQKRQEYSNQPQHF. Using reference TRBV28 and TRBJ1-5 for the parts outside the CDR3, the full variable domain is DVKVTQSSRYLVKRTGEKVFLECVQDMDHENMFWYRQDPGLGLRLIYFSYDVKMKEKGDIPEGYSVSREKKERFSLILESASTNQTSMYLCASSPQKRQEYSNQPQHFGDGTRLSIL.

The chain employs TRBV7-9 and TRBJ1-3; D uncertain. Looked up from germline, CDR1 is SEHNR and CDR2 is FQNEAQ (reference sequence). The germline V and J ends were trimmed by 5 bases and 7 bases, with 15 bases remaining between them. The CDR3 covers 14 residues. CDR3 bases: TGTGCCAGCAGCATTCGGACGGTGGGGAACACCATATATTTT. Its translation is CASSIRTVGNTIYF.

The chain has TRBV20-1 and TRBJ2-3; no clear D gene. Germline V lookup: CDR1 DFQATT, CDR2 SNEGSKA (reference sequence). The V gene lost 6 bases and the J gene lost 2 bases, with 3 bases spanning the gap. CDR3 size: 10 residues. The CDR3 nucleotides read TGCAGTGCCGCCACAGATACGCAGTATTTT. Protein: CSAATDTQYF.

V gene TRBV30 combines with J gene TRBJ1-4; D not certain. Germline CDR1 reads GTSNPN; CDR2 reads SVGIG (reference sequence). CDR3 size: 12 residues. Trimming shortened V by 4 bases and J by 6 bases, and 9 bases separated the two germline ends. The CDR3 protein is CAWKTGYEKLFF. The DNA of the CDR3 is TGTGCCTGGAAGACTGGCTATGAAAAACTGTTTTTT.

CDR3 sequence: CASRQDRVHEQYF. In DNA form, the CDR3 reads TGTGCCAGCAGGCAGGACAGGGTCCACGAGCAGTACTTC. The chain uses TRBV2 and TRBJ2-7; TRBD1 matches at 8 bases. CDR1 is SNHLY, CDR2 FYNNEI, per germline. V lost 6 bases and J lost 5; bases outside the gene matches: 6. The CDR3 totals 13 residues. Using reference TRBV2 and TRBJ2-7 for the parts outside the CDR3, the full variable domain is EPEVTQTPSHQVTQMGQEVILRCVPISNHLYFYWYRQILGQKVEFLVSFYNNEISEKSEIFDDQFSVERPDGSNFTLKIRSTKLEDSAMYFCASRQDRVHEQYFGPGTRLTVT.

The rearrangement joins TRBV7-3 to TRBJ1-1; possibly TRBD1 for D (5 bases). This CDR3 has 13 residues. The ends were cut back, 5 bases at V and 2 bases at J, with 9 bases in the middle. The V gene's germline CDR1 is SGHTA and CDR2 FQGTGA. The CDR3 DNA sequence: TGTGCCAGCAGCATGACAGCCAACACTGAAGCTTTCTTT. Protein sequence: CASSMTANTEAFF.

The chain couples TRBV10-3 to TRBJ1-1; D unresolved. CDR1 ENHRY and CDR2 SYGVKD come from the germline V gene. This CDR3 is 13 amino acids long. With 7 bases removed from V and 7 bases from J, the gap between germline ends came to 16 bases. CDR3 sequence reads: CAITPGSTNEAFF. CDR3 bases: TGTGCCATCACCCCGGGTAGTACTAATGAAGCTTTCTTT.

The chain uses TRBV15 and TRBJ2-7; D may be TRBD2 (6 bases). V was clipped by 0 bases and J by 7 bases, with 13 bases between them. Germline loops: CDR1 LNHNV, CDR2 YYDKDF (reference sequence). The CDR3 totals 14 residues. The CDR3 sequence is CATSRDPLASEQYF. In nucleotides, the CDR3 is TGTGCCACCAGCAGAGATCCCCTAGCGTCAGAGCAGTACTTC.

V gene TRBV3-1 (or the pseudogene TRBV3-2) combines with J gene TRBJ2-7; weak D call: TRBD2 (6 bases). This CDR3 comprises 13 residues. V lost 2 bases and J lost 7, with 12 bases in between. Per the germline V gene, CDR1 is LGHDT and CDR2 is YNNKEL (reference sequence). CDR3: CASSQRAAGEQYF. The CDR3 nucleotides read TGTGCCAGCAGCCAACGGGCCGCGGGAGAGCAGTACTTC.

V and J are TRBV14 and TRBJ2-2; D uncertain. The CDR3 loop spans 13 amino acids. V lost 3 bases and J lost 3, with 5 bases in between. The V gene's germline CDR1 is SGHDN and CDR2 FVKESK. CDR3 coding DNA: TGTGCCAGCAGCCAGCCATACACCGGGGAGCTGTTTTTT. It specifies CASSQPYTGELFF.

This clone turned up a few times. CDR3 nucleotides: TGTGCCATCAGACAAGACAGGGGGCTTTCACCCCTCCACTTT. Its translation is CAIRQDRGLSPLHF. V usage is TRBV10-3 and J usage is TRBJ1-6; 10 bases fit TRBD1. CDR1 and CDR2 from the germline V gene are ENHRY and SYGVKD. The CDR3 length is 14 residues. The trim removed 6 bases at V and 9 bases at J, leaving 5 bases unmatched.

The rearrangement joins TRBV2 to TRBJ2-4; 7 positions agree with TRBD1. The CDR3 is 14 amino acids. CDR1 is SNHLY, CDR2 FYNNEI, per germline. After removal of 6 bases from V and 5 bases from J, the junction contained 7 bases not matched to a gene. CDR3 sequence reads: CASRVETGQNIQYF. The CDR3 DNA sequence: TGTGCCAGCAGGGTTGAGACAGGGCAAAACATTCAGTACTTC.

The chain employs TRBV5-8 and TRBJ2-3; D gene ambiguous. V was clipped by 5 bases and J by 8 bases, with 15 bases between them. Germline CDR1 SGHTS, CDR2 YDEGEE. This CDR3 is 13 amino acids long. Here the CDR3 reads CASSRTFRGTQYF. The CDR3 coding sequence is TGTGCCAGCAGTCGGACCTTCCGTGGTACGCAGTATTTT.

The chain employs TRBV5-4 and TRBJ1-2, with no clear D. CDR1 and CDR2 from the germline V gene are SGHNT and YYREEE (reference sequence). V lost 0 bases and J lost 1, with 4 bases in between. The CDR3 totals 13 residues. The CDR3 region has the DNA TGTGCCAGCAGCTTGGCGAGTAACTATGGCTACACCTTC. Protein: CASSLASNYGYTF.

The rearrangement links TRBV2 to TRBJ1-2; D might be TRBD1 (6 bases). The CDR3 runs to 13 residues. CDR1 and CDR2 (germline): SNHLY, FYNNEI. Trimming shortened V by 8 bases and J by 2 bases, and 12 bases separated the two germline ends. Here the CDR3 DNA reads TGTGCCAGCCGGGACATTTCCAACTATGGCTACACCTTC. Translating it yields CASRDISNYGYTF.

This chain links TRBV2 with TRBJ1-2; D perhaps matches TRBD1 (6 bases). Per the germline V gene, CDR1 is SNHLY and CDR2 is FYNNEI. CDR3 length: 13 residues. V dropped 6 bases and J dropped 4 bases, with 12 bases sitting between them. The CDR3 reads CASSYTGIYGYTF. The CDR3 DNA sequence: TGTGCCAGCAGCTATACAGGGATCTATGGCTACACCTTC.

This rearrangement joins TRBV7-9 to TRBJ2-1; D remains unclear. V was pared by 5 bases and J by 5 bases, with 10 bases between. CDR3 length: 13 residues. CDR1 and CDR2 from the germline V gene are SEHNR and FQNEAQ (reference sequence). The CDR3 DNA reads as TGTGCCAGCAGCAAAACAATTGACAATGAGCAGTTCTTC. Protein: CASSKTIDNEQFF.

In DNA, the CDR3 is TGTGCCAGCAGCTTGGGATGGTACACTGAAGCTTTCTTT. This gives the protein CASSLGWYTEAFF. The chain couples TRBV5-6 to TRBJ1-1; D is ambiguous. CDR3 size: 13 residues. Germline-derived CDR1 and CDR2 are SGHDT and YYEEEE. The V gene lost 0 bases and the J gene lost 3 bases, with 6 bases spanning the gap.

Regarding this clone: At the DNA level, this CDR3 is encoded by other sequences in the same sample as well. CDR3: CASSLEGTDTEAFF. For the CDR3, the DNA is TGTGCCAGCAGCTTAGAAGGGACAGACACTGAAGCTTTCTTT. This chain connects TRBV11-2 to TRBJ1-1, with 7 bases that match TRBD1. This CDR3 comprises 14 residues. Germline V gives CDR1 SGHAT, CDR2 FQNNGV. The junction had 1 base not matched to a gene; V was cut back by 0 bases and J by 3 bases.

The V call is TRBV6-5, the J call TRBJ1-2; D is perhaps TRBD1 (6 bases). CDR1 and CDR2 from the germline V gene are MNHEY and SVGAGI. The CDR3 runs to 14 residues. V lost 2 bases and J lost 5, with 12 bases in between. This CDR3 is CASSYGPGEYGYTF. The DNA of the CDR3 is TGTGCCAGCAGTTACGGGCCAGGGGAGTATGGCTACACCTTC.